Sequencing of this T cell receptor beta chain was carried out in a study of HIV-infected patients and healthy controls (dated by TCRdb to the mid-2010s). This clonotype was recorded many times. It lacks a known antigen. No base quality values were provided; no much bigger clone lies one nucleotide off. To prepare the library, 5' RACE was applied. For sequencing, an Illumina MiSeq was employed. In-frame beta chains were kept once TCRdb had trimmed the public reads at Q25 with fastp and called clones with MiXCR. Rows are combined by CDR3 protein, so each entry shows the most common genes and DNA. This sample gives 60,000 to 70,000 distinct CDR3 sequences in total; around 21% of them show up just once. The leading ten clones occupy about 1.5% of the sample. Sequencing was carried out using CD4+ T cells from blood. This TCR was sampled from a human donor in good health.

The CDR3 region has the sequence CASSLYQGNTEAFF. The base sequence is TGTGCCAGCAGCTTGTATCAAGGGAACACTGAAGCTTTCTTT. Rearrangement joined TRBV11-1 to TRBJ1-1, with the D gene too uncertain to name. CDR1 and CDR2, looked up from the germline V gene (reference sequence), are SGHAT and FQDESV. The CDR3 measures 14 amino acids from cysteine to phenylalanine. The CDR3 DNA has 42 bases and is translated from base 1. Deletion took 3 bases off V and 1 base off J, with a span of 9 bases between the germline ends.